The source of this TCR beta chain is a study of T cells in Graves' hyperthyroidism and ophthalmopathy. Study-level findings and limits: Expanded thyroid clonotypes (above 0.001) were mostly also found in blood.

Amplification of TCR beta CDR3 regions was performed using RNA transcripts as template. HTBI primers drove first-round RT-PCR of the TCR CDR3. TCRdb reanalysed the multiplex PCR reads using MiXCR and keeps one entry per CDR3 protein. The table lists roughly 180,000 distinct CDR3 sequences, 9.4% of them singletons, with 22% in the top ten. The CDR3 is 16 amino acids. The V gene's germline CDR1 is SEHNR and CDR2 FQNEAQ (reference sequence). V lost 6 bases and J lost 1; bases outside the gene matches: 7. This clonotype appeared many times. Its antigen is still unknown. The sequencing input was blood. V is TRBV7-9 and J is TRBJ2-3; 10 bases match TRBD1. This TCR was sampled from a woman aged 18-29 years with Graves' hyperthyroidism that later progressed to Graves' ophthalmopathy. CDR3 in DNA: TGTGCCAGCAGTCATGTGGGGACAGGGGGCACAGATACGCAGTATTTT. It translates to CASSHVGTGGTDTQYF. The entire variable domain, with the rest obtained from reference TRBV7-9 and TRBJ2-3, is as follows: DTGVSQNPRHKITKRGQNVTFRCDPISEHNRLYWYRQTLGQGPEFLTYFQNEAQLEKSRLLSDRFSAERPKGSFSTLEIQRTEQGDSAMYLCASSHVGTGGTDTQYFGPGTRLTVL.